Detailed here is one TCR beta chain. Original handling: Estimated nucleated cell counts came from reference gene primer amplification. Method: immunoSEQ multiplex PCR; TCRdb's copy keeps in-frame clones and lacks some. D and trimming were read from the DNA, whereas the V and J calls and clone size are those reported in that table. The sample has roughly 45,000 clones; approximately 84% are singletons. Germline CDR1 reads SGHRS; CDR2 reads YFSETQ. The length of the CDR3 is 15 residues. J gave up 0 bases and V 4 bases, and 4 bases lay outside the gene matches. The source of the sample is a study of blood T cell repertoires in COVID-19. Study information: T cells, B-cell-depleted T cells, or PBMCs supplied cDNA or gDNA.

The genes are TRBV5-1 and TRBJ1-1; 9 bases align to TRBD1. Specimen: peripheral blood. The clonotype originates from a woman aged 80 or older with COVID-19, enrolled during active disease. The CDR3 sequence: CASSGGTGLNTEAFF. The CDR3 DNA reads as TGCGCCAGCAGCGGGGGGACAGGGTTGAACACTGAAGCTTTCTTT.